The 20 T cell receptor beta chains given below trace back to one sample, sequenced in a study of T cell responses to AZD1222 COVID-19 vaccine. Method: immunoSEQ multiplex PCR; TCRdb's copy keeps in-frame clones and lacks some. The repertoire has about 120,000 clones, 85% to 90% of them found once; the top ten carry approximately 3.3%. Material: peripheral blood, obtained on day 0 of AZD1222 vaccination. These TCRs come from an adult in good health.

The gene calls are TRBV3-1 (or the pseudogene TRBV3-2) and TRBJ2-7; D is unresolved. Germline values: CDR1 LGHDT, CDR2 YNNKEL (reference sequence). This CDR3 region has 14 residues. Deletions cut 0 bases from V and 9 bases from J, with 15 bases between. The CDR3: CASSQDERTTGQYF. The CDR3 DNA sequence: TGTGCCAGCAGCCAAGATGAGAGAACGACGGGGCAGTACTTC.

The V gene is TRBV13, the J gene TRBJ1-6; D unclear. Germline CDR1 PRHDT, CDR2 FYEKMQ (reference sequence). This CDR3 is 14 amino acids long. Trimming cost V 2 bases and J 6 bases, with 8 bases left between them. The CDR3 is CASSLRGINSPLHF. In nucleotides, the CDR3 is TGTGCCAGCAGCTTAAGAGGGATTAATTCACCCCTCCACTTT.

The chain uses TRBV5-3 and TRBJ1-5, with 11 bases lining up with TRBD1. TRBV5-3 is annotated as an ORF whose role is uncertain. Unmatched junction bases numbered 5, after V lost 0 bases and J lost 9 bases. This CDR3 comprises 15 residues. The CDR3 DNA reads TGTGCCAGAAGCTTGGGGACAGGGGGCTGCGGGCCCCAGCATTTT. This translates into CARSLGTGGCGPQHF.

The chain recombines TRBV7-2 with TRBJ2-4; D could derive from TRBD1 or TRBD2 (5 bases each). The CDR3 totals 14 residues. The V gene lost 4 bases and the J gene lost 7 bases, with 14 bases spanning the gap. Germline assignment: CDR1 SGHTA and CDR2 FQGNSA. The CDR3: CASSSDVGTNIQYF. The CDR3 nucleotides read TGTGCCAGCAGCTCCGACGTCGGGACGAACATTCAGTACTTC.

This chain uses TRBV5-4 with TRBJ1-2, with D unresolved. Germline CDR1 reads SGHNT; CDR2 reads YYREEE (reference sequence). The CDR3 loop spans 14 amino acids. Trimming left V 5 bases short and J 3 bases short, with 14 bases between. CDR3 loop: CASSTERDDYGYTF. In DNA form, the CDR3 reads TGTGCCAGCAGTACGGAAAGGGATGACTATGGCTACACCTTC.

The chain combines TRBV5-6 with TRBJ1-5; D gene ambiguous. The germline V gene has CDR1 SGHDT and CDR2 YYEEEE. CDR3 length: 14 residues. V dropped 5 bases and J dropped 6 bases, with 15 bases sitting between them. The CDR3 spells CASSQRGWAQPQHF. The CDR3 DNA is TGTGCCAGCAGTCAACGAGGTTGGGCTCAGCCCCAGCATTTT.

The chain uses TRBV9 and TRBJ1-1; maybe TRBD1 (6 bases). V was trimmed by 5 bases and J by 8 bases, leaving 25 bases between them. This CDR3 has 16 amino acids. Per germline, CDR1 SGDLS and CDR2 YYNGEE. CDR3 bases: TGTGCCAGCAGTCCCTGGCGGGGGCAGCGTAGGAGAGAAGCTTTCTTT. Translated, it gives CASSPWRGQRRREAFF.

DNA of the CDR3: TGTGCCAGCAGTGTCATGACTAATTCACCCCTCCACTTT. Protein sequence: CASSVMTNSPLHF. The J gene is TRBJ1-6, the V gene TRBV25-1; D unresolved. Germline assignment: CDR1 MGHDK and CDR2 SYGVNS. This CDR3 is built from 13 residues. V was trimmed by 4 bases and J by 6 bases, leaving 7 bases between them. Drawing the rest from reference TRBV25-1 and TRBJ1-6, the complete variable domain is EADIYQTPRYLVIGTGKKITLECSQTMGHDKMYWYQQDPGMELHLIHYSYGVNSTEKGDLSSESTVSRIRTEHFPLTLESARPSHTSQYLCASSVMTNSPLHFGNGTRLTVT.

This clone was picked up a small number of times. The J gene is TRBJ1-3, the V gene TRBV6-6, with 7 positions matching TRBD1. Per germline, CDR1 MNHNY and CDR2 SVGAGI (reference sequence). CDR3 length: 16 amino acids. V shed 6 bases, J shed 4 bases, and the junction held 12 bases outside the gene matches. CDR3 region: CASRQRTGAQGNTIYF. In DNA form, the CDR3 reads TGTGCCAGCAGACAAAGAACAGGGGCGCAGGGAAACACCATATATTTT.

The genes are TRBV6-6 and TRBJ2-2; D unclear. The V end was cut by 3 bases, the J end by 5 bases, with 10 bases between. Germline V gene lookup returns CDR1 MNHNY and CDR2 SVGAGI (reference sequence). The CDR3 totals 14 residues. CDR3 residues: CASSYMEMTGELFF. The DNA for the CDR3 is TGTGCCAGCAGTTATATGGAGATGACCGGGGAGCTGTTTTTT.

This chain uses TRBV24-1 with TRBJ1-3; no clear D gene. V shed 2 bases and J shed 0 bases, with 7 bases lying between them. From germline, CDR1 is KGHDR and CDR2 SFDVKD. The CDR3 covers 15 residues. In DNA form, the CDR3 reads TGTGCCACCAGTGATTCCTCTTTCTCTGGAAACACCATATATTTT. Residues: CATSDSSFSGNTIYF.

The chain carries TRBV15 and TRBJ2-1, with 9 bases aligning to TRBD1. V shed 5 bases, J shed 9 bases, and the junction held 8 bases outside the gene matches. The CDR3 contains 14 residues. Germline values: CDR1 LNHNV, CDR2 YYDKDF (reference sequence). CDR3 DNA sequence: TGTGCCACCAGCCGCCGGGACAGGGTCAGTGAGCAGTTCTTC. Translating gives CATSRRDRVSEQFF.

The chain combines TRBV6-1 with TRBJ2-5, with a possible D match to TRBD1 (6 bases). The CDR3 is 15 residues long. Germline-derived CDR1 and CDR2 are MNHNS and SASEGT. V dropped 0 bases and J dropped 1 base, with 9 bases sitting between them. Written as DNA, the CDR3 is TGTGCCAGCAGTGAAGCGCAGGGGCGCCAAGAGACCCAGTACTTC. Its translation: CASSEAQGRQETQYF.

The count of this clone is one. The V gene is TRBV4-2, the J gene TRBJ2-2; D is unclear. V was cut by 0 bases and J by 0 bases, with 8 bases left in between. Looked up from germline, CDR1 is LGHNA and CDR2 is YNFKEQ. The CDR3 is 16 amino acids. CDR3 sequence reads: CASSQERQANTGELFF. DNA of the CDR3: TGTGCCAGCAGCCAAGAACGGCAGGCGAACACCGGGGAGCTGTTTTTT.

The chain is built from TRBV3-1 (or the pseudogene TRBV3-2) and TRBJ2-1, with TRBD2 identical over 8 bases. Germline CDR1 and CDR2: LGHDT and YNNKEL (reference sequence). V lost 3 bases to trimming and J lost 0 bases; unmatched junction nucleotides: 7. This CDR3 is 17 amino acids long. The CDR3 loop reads CASSQELAANSYNEQFF. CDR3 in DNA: TGTGCCAGCAGCCAGGAACTAGCGGCCAACTCCTACAATGAGCAGTTCTTC.

This chain's CDR3 is CASSYSGTGNTGELFF. DNA for the CDR3: TGCGCCAGCAGCTACTCCGGGACAGGGAACACCGGGGAGCTGTTTTTT. This chain uses TRBV5-1 with TRBJ2-2; 8 nucleotides agree with TRBD1. V shed 3 bases, J shed 1 base, and the junction held 5 bases outside the gene matches. Germline loops: CDR1 SGHRS, CDR2 YFSETQ. The CDR3 length is 16 residues.

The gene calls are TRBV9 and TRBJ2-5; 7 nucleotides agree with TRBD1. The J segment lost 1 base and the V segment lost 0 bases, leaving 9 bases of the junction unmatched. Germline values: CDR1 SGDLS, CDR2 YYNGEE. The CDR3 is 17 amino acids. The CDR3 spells CASSVGLGQALQETQYF. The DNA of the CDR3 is TGTGCCAGCAGCGTAGGCCTCGGACAGGCACTCCAAGAGACCCAGTACTTC.

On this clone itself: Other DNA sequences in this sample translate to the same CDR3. As DNA, the CDR3 is TGTGCCAGCAGTTTAGGCAGGGGGGATGGCTACACCTTC. Its protein product is CASSLGRGDGYTF. The chain carries TRBV27 and TRBJ1-2; 7 bases map to TRBD1. V lost 2 bases and J lost 6; bases outside the gene matches: 3. Germline V CDR1 and CDR2: MNHEY, SMNVEV (reference sequence). CDR3 length: 13 amino acids.

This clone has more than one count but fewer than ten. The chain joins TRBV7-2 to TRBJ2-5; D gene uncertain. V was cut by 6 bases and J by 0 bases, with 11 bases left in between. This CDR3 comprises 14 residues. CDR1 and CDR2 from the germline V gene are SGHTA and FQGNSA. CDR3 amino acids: CASSLGLYQETQYF. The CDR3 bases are TGTGCCAGCAGTCTAGGGCTATACCAAGAGACCCAGTACTTC.

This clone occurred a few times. The CDR3 DNA follows: TGTGCCAGCAGCCCAGAGCCAACCGGAAACACCATATATTTT. This codes for CASSPEPTGNTIYF. The chain couples TRBV5-4 to TRBJ1-3, with D unclear. V lost 4 bases and J 4 bases, leaving 12 bases between the germline ends. Germline V gene data show CDR1 as SGHNT and CDR2 as YYREEE (reference sequence). The CDR3 is made up of 14 amino acids.